Each of the 10 T cell receptor beta chains below was sequenced from the same sample in a study of vaccination and CD4 T cells after COVID-19. CD4+ T cells that had been cultured provided DNA sequenced with the Oncomine TCR Beta short-read assay. TCRdb processed the PCR reads anew with MiXCR; each CDR3 protein has one entry. The table records approximately 16,000 distinct CDR3 sequences, around 70% of them present only once. Treatment meaning: approximately nine-day PBMC culture with coronavirus spike peptide pools or control peptides (ViraFEST assay). Their recognized antigens are unknown. The specimen was CD4+ T cells from blood, cultured in vitro. The receptors come from a human donor who had recovered from COVID-19.

The chain has TRBV5-1 and TRBJ1-6, with D possibly matching TRBD1 (6 bases). CDR1 is SGHRS and CDR2 is YFSETQ in the germline V gene. V was trimmed by 5 bases and J by 10 bases, leaving 13 bases between them. The CDR3 totals 13 residues. The CDR3 sequence: CASRDRTDSPLHF. In nucleotides, the CDR3 is TGCGCCAGCAGGGACCGGACAGACTCACCCCTCCACTTT. Full variable domain (rest looked up from reference TRBV5-1 and TRBJ1-6): KAGVTQTPRYLIKTRGQQVTLSCSPISGHRSVSWYQQTPGQGLQFLFEYFSETQRNKGNFPGRFSGRQFSNSRSEMNVSTLELGDSALYLCASRDRTDSPLHFGNGTRLTVT.

This clonotype showed up just a few times. This chain joins TRBV15 and TRBJ1-3, with 9 nucleotides matching TRBD1. CDR3 length equals 14 residues. V lost 8 bases, J lost 0 bases, and 2 bases stayed unmatched. The germline V gene has CDR1 LNHNV and CDR2 YYDKDF (reference sequence). CDR3: CATSQGASGNTIYF. The CDR3 region has the DNA TGTGCCACCTCACAGGGGGCCTCTGGAAACACCATATATTTT.

This chain connects TRBV20-1 to TRBJ1-1, with D hard to call. This CDR3 is 15 amino acids long. Germline values: CDR1 DFQATT, CDR2 SNEGSKA (reference sequence). The V and J ends lost 0 bases and 0 bases respectively, with 11 bases between them. The DNA for the CDR3 is TGCAGTGCTAGAGAAGGCGGGCAGTTGAACACTGAAGCTTTCTTT. It encodes CSAREGGQLNTEAFF.

This chain links TRBV27 with TRBJ2-3; possible D gene TRBD2, 6 bases. From germline, CDR1 is MNHEY and CDR2 SMNVEV (reference sequence). The CDR3 is made up of 13 amino acids. The germline V and J ends were trimmed by 4 bases and 3 bases, with 8 bases remaining between them. The CDR3 region is CASSWTTTDTQYF. Here the CDR3 DNA reads TGTGCCAGCAGTTGGACTACAACAGATACGCAGTATTTT.

This chain uses TRBV29-1 with TRBJ2-5, with D perhaps matching TRBD1 (7 bases). This CDR3 has 13 amino acids. The V gene's germline CDR1 is SQVTM and CDR2 ANQGSEA. V was pared by 2 bases and J by 5 bases, with 12 bases between. The CDR3 here is CSVEKGGQETQYF. CDR3 nucleotide sequence: TGCAGCGTTGAAAAGGGGGGACAGGAGACCCAGTACTTC.

DNA of the CDR3: TGTGCCAGTGACGGACAGGGAGTAGCTTTCTTT. Its protein product is CASDGQGVAFF. V and J are TRBV25-1 and TRBJ1-1; 8 bases map to TRBD1. V shed 9 bases and J 10 bases; nucleotides not matched to a gene: 7. CDR1 MGHDK and CDR2 SYGVNS come from the germline V gene. The length of the CDR3 is 11 residues.

The V gene is TRBV15, the J gene TRBJ1-5, with a possible D match to TRBD1 (5 bases). Germline V gene lookup returns CDR1 LNHNV and CDR2 YYDKDF (reference sequence). V lost 0 bases and J lost 5, with 14 bases in between. The CDR3 length is 16 residues. CDR3 DNA sequence: TGTGCCACCAGCAGAGATCGGGGGAAAATGTATCAGCCCCAGCATTTT. Amino acid sequence: CATSRDRGKMYQPQHF.

This chain joins TRBV6-1 and TRBJ1-2, with 8 bases aligning to TRBD1. Germline V gives CDR1 MNHNS, CDR2 SASEGT. CDR3 length: 16 amino acids. Trimming at V came to 0 bases and at J to 0 bases, leaving 3 bases not matched to a gene. The CDR3 spells CASSEARTGTNYGYTF. Here the CDR3 DNA reads TGTGCCAGCAGTGAAGCCAGGACAGGGACTAACTATGGCTACACCTTC.

This sequence joins TRBV20-1 and TRBJ1-3; 7 bases align to TRBD1. The CDR3 loop spans 14 amino acids. V dropped 5 bases and J dropped 4; count of bases not matched to a gene: 8. The germline gives CDR1 DFQATT, CDR2 SNEGSKA (reference sequence). This CDR3 reads CSASLQGIGNTIYF. For the CDR3, the DNA is TGCAGTGCTTCCTTACAGGGGATCGGAAACACCATATATTTT.

V gene TRBV18 combines with J gene TRBJ2-7, with D uncertain. Germline V lookup: CDR1 KGHSH, CDR2 LQKENI. The V and J ends lost 5 bases and 5 bases respectively, with 10 bases between them. The CDR3 loop spans 12 amino acids. This CDR3 reads CASSVRPDEQYF. CDR3 DNA: TGTGCCAGCTCAGTCAGACCGGACGAGCAGTACTTC.